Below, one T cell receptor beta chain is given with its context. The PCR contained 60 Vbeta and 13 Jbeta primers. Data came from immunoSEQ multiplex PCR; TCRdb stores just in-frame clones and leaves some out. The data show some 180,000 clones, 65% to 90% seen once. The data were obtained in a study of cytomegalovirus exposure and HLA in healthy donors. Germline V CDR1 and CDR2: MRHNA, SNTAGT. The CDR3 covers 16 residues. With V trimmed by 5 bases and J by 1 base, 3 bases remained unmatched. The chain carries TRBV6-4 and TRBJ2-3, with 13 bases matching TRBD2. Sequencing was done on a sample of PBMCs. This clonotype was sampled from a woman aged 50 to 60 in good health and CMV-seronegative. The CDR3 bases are TGTGCCAGCAGTCCCGGACTAGCGGGAGGCACAGATACGCAGTATTTT. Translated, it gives CASSPGLAGGTDTQYF.